This T cell receptor beta chain originates from a study of neurological immune-mediated disorders. The sample holds many counts of this clonotype. Its antigen is not known. This sample's time point: longitudinal time-point 2. The study used blood bank volunteers in Maryland, USA, as healthy controls. General study findings and limits: Subjects shared no identical expanded-clone CDR3 amino acid sequences, suggesting private TCR-beta repertoires in all groups.

5'RACE generated cDNA with 10-nucleotide random UMIs. Sequencing runs each generated in excess of 160 million TCR-beta sequences derived from 15-18 subjects. TCRdb ran MiXCR on the 5' RACE reads and lists one entry per CDR3 protein. The data show some 60,000 distinct CDR3 sequences, roughly 9.8% seen once. Trimming left V 7 bases short and J 9 bases short, with 16 bases between. Germline V lookup: CDR1 SGHDN, CDR2 FVKESK. There are 13 residues in the CDR3. The receptor was derived from a young man in good health. Sequenced input: PBMCs. The chain recombines TRBV14 with TRBJ2-1; possibly TRBD2 for D (5 bases). This chain's CDR3 is CASNRGNRGEQFF. The CDR3 DNA reads as TGTGCCAGCAACCGAGGGAACCGCGGTGAGCAGTTCTTC.